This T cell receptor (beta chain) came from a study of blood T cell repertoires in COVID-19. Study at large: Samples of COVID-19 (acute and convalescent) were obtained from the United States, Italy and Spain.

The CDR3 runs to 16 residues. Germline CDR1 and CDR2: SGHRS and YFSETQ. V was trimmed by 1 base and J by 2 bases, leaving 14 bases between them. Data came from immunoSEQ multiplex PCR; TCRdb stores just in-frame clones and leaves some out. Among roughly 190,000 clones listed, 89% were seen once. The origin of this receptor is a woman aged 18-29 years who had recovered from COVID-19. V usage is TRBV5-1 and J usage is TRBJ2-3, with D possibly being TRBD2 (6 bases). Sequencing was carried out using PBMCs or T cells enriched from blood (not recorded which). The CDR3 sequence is CASSLSPRGDTDTQYF. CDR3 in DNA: TGCGCCAGCAGCTTGTCGCCGCGGGGCGACACAGATACGCAGTATTTT.